What follows are 6 T cell receptor beta chains derived from one specimen sequenced in a study of immune characterization of retroperitoneal liposarcoma. TCRdb re-called the PCR reads with MiXCR, one entry per CDR3 protein. The sample has some 1,500 distinct CDR3 sequences, around 48% seen once. Sample: tumor tissue. The receptors were gathered from a female donor with retroperitoneal liposarcoma.

This chain uses TRBV6-1 with TRBJ2-4; unclear D gene. Deletions cut 5 bases from V and 9 bases from J, with 17 bases between. The CDR3 contains 14 residues. CDR1 is MNHNS and CDR2 is SASEGT in the germline V gene. The CDR3 sequence is CASSSGQKSLIQYF. The CDR3 DNA sequence: TGTGCCAGCAGTTCCGGCCAAAAGAGCCTCATTCAGTACTTC.

The chain has TRBV27 and TRBJ2-1; TRBD2 matches 10 bases. The germline gives CDR1 MNHEY, CDR2 SMNVEV (reference sequence). The V and J ends lost 5 bases and 4 bases, in that order; junction bases with no gene match: 11. The CDR3 sequence is 17 residues long. CDR3 sequence: CASSPQTWTSGYNEQFF. The CDR3 DNA reads TGTGCCAGCAGTCCTCAAACCTGGACTAGCGGTTACAATGAGCAGTTCTTC.

The gene calls are TRBV7-2 and TRBJ2-1, with 13 bases that match TRBD2. The assigned J gene may be wrong: the sequence end matches TRBJ2-5 better. The CDR3 length is 17 residues. Germline V gene data show CDR1 as SGHTA and CDR2 as FQGNSA. Here the CDR3 DNA reads TGTGCCAGCAGCTTAGCGCGACTAGCGGGGGGTGGGGAGACCCAGTACTTC. This translates into CASSLARLAGGGETQYF.

This clonotype turned up a few times. This chain uses TRBV6-1 with TRBJ2-1; the D gene is possibly TRBD1 (5 bases). The germline gives CDR1 MNHNS, CDR2 SASEGT. V dropped 5 bases and J dropped 8 bases, with 13 bases sitting between them. The CDR3 is 13 residues long. CDR3 amino acids: CASSQGIGYEQFF. The CDR3, as DNA: TGTGCCAGCAGTCAGGGAATCGGATATGAGCAGTTCTTC.

The chain is built from TRBV6-1 and TRBJ2-2; unclear D gene. Trimming shortened V by 3 bases and J by 2 bases, and 7 bases separated the two germline ends. This CDR3 spans 14 amino acids. CDR1 and CDR2 from the germline V gene are MNHNS and SASEGT. The CDR3, as DNA: TGTGCCAGCAGTGAGGTACAAAACACCGGGGAGCTGTTTTTT. This sequence encodes CASSEVQNTGELFF.

This clonotype was detected a few times. A much larger clone lies one base from this, so it may be a read error. The J gene is TRBJ2-1, the V gene TRBV6-5, with D perhaps given as TRBD1 or TRBD2 (5 bases each). V shed 4 bases and J shed 13 bases, with 20 bases lying between them. The CDR3 has 14 amino acids. Germline CDR1 MNHEY, CDR2 SVGAGI. DNA for the CDR3: TGTGCCAGCAGTTGGGACCCTGACCAAGAGACCCAGTTCTTC. Protein sequence: CASSWDPDQETQFF.